This is a list of T cell receptor beta chains from one sample in a study of blood T cell repertoires in COVID-19. Measured with immunoSEQ multiplex PCR; TCRdb has only the in-frame clones, and not every one. Of more than 85,000 clones listed, around four fifths are singletons. The material sequenced was peripheral blood. Receptor source: a woman aged 55-70 years with acute or convalescent COVID-19. Both conserved end residues are part of each CDR3. The D gene is left open where the match is weak. For some rows the clone size is stated as once, few or many, or as a class when expanded; others skip it.

d_gene: TRBD1; j_gene: TRBJ1-2; v_gene: TRBV9; abundance: NA; CDR3nt: TGTGCCAGCAGCCGGGTGACAGGGGCCTTGAACTATGGCTACACCTTC; CDR3aa: CASSRVTGALNYGYTF
d_gene: NA; j_gene: TRBJ2-5; v_gene: TRBV29-1; abundance: NA; CDR3nt: TGCAGCGTTGGAGGAGGTGAGACCCAGTACTTC; CDR3aa: CSVGGGETQYF
d_gene: TRBD1; j_gene: TRBJ2-7; v_gene: TRBV2; abundance: NA; CDR3nt: TGTGCCAGCAGTACGACAGGGGCCTACGAGCAGTACTTC; CDR3aa: CASSTTGAYEQYF
d_gene: NA; j_gene: TRBJ1-6; v_gene: TRBV7-6; abundance: NA; CDR3nt: TGTGCCAGCAGCCCTCGATTGAGCTCCTATAATTCACCCCTCCACTTT; CDR3aa: CASSPRLSSYNSPLHF
d_gene: NA; j_gene: TRBJ2-1; v_gene: TRBV5-1; abundance: NA; CDR3nt: TGCGCCAGCAGCTTGGCCTTAAGGCTAGACAATGAGCAGTTCTTC; CDR3aa: CASSLALRLDNEQFF
d_gene: NA; j_gene: TRBJ1-2; v_gene: TRBV10-3; abundance: NA; CDR3nt: TGTGCCATCCATCCCAATGCCCGTAGAGGCTATGGCTACACCTTC; CDR3aa: CAIHPNARRGYGYTF
d_gene: TRBD1; j_gene: TRBJ1-1; v_gene: TRBV5-4; abundance: NA; CDR3nt: TGTGCCAGCTTACAGGGGGCGGGGAACACTGAAGCTTTCTTT; CDR3aa: CASLQGAGNTEAFF
d_gene: NA; j_gene: TRBJ2-2; v_gene: TRBV7-3; abundance: NA; CDR3nt: TGTGCCAGCAGCCCAAGGGGGGGGCTTAACGGGGAGCTGTTTTTT; CDR3aa: CASSPRGGLNGELFF
d_gene: NA; j_gene: TRBJ1-5; v_gene: TRBV5-4; abundance: few; CDR3nt: TGTGCCAGCAGCCCCCTACGGCCCCAGCATTTT; CDR3aa: CASSPLRPQHF
d_gene: TRBD1; j_gene: TRBJ2-7; v_gene: TRBV5-5; abundance: NA; CDR3nt: TGTGCCAGCAGCTTAGGACAGGCGTACTACGAGCAGTACTTC; CDR3aa: CASSLGQAYYEQYF
d_gene: NA; j_gene: TRBJ1-5; v_gene: TRBV19; abundance: few; CDR3nt: TGTGCCAGTAGTACCTCCTTGCGGGGCCAGGGTCAGCCCCAGCATTTT; CDR3aa: CASSTSLRGQGQPQHF
d_gene: TRBD1; j_gene: TRBJ2-1; v_gene: TRBV7-2; abundance: NA; CDR3nt: TGTGCCAGCAGCAGAACAGGGGTGGATGAGCAGTTCTTC; CDR3aa: CASSRTGVDEQFF
d_gene: NA; j_gene: TRBJ2-3; v_gene: TRBV5-1; abundance: NA; CDR3nt: TGCGCCAGCAGTGCAGGGGGGCCCCCTGTGACAGATACGCAGTATTTT; CDR3aa: CASSAGGPPVTDTQYF
d_gene: NA; j_gene: TRBJ1-3; v_gene: TRBV24-1; abundance: few; CDR3nt: TGTGCCACCAGTGATTCAGGGGTTGGTGGCACCATATATTTT; CDR3aa: CATSDSGVGGTIYF
d_gene: NA; j_gene: TRBJ1-5; v_gene: TRBV6-1; abundance: NA; CDR3nt: TGTGCCAGCAGTGTTATCGGGGAACTTTGGAATCAGCCCCAGCATTTT; CDR3aa: CASSVIGELWNQPQHF
d_gene: NA; j_gene: TRBJ1-3; v_gene: TRBV7-2; abundance: NA; CDR3nt: TGTGCCAGCAGCTTAGACCCAGGGTTAGGAAACACCATATATTTT; CDR3aa: CASSLDPGLGNTIYF
d_gene: TRBD1; j_gene: TRBJ1-5; v_gene: TRBV6-2/TRBV6-3; abundance: NA; CDR3nt: TGTGCCAGCAGTTACGGGGGACAGGGGAATCAGCCCCAGCATTTT; CDR3aa: CASSYGGQGNQPQHF
d_gene: TRBD1; j_gene: TRBJ1-2; v_gene: TRBV5-1; abundance: once; CDR3nt: TGCGCCAGCAGACAAGCAGCAGGGGGCGACTATGGCTACACCTTC; CDR3aa: CASRQAAGGDYGYTF
d_gene: NA; j_gene: TRBJ1-2; v_gene: TRBV6-5; abundance: NA; CDR3nt: TGTGCCAGCAGTACCGGTAACTATGGCTACACCTTC; CDR3aa: CASSTGNYGYTF
d_gene: NA; j_gene: TRBJ1-2; v_gene: TRBV2; abundance: NA; CDR3nt: TGTGCCAGCAGTCCATTAGAGGGTTCCTATGGCTACACCTTC; CDR3aa: CASSPLEGSYGYTF
d_gene: TRBD2; j_gene: TRBJ2-1; v_gene: TRBV6-5; abundance: once; CDR3nt: TGTGCCAGCAGGGCGGGGGGGTCCTACAATGAGCAGTTCTTC; CDR3aa: CASRAGGSYNEQFF
d_gene: NA; j_gene: TRBJ1-5; v_gene: TRBV6-2/TRBV6-3; abundance: once; CDR3nt: TGTGCCAGCAGTTACGGCCAGACTTCGGCCCAGCATTTT; CDR3aa: CASSYGQTSAQHF
d_gene: NA; j_gene: TRBJ2-7; v_gene: TRBV27; abundance: NA; CDR3nt: TGTGCCAGCAGTGCCCGGGTGATAACCACCTACGAGCAGTACTTC; CDR3aa: CASSARVITTYEQYF
d_gene: NA; j_gene: TRBJ1-1; v_gene: TRBV7-2; abundance: NA; CDR3nt: TGTGCCAGCAGTCGACGTGGGGGGAGCACTGAAGCTTTCTTT; CDR3aa: CASSRRGGSTEAFF
d_gene: NA; j_gene: TRBJ1-4; v_gene: TRBV7-2; abundance: once; CDR3nt: TGTGCCAGCAGCCCTACAGGGCCCCGCTATATTAATGAAAAACTGTTTTTT; CDR3aa: CASSPTGPRYINEKLFF
d_gene: NA; j_gene: TRBJ1-6; v_gene: TRBV7-9; abundance: NA; CDR3nt: TGTGCCAGCAGCTTAGACCCCCCAATCAGCTCCTATAATTCACCCCTCCACTTT; CDR3aa: CASSLDPPISSYNSPLHF
d_gene: NA; j_gene: TRBJ2-3; v_gene: TRBV14; abundance: NA; CDR3nt: TGTGCCAGCAGCCAAAGCCCCAGGGGCCCAGATACGCAGTATTTT; CDR3aa: CASSQSPRGPDTQYF
d_gene: NA; j_gene: TRBJ2-3; v_gene: TRBV11-2; abundance: NA; CDR3nt: TGTGCCAGCAGCTTAGTCCCCCAGGGAGGGGGGACAGATACGCAGTATTTT; CDR3aa: CASSLVPQGGGTDTQYF
d_gene: NA; j_gene: TRBJ2-1; v_gene: TRBV7-2; abundance: NA; CDR3nt: TGTGCCAGCGCGGGGGCCATCAATGAGCAGTTCTTC; CDR3aa: CASAGAINEQFF
d_gene: TRBD1; j_gene: TRBJ2-7; v_gene: TRBV7-6; abundance: NA; CDR3nt: TGTGCCAGCAGCTCTCCGGGACAGGGGGGATACGAGCAGTACTTC; CDR3aa: CASSSPGQGGYEQYF
d_gene: NA; j_gene: TRBJ1-2; v_gene: TRBV3-1/TRBV3-2; abundance: NA; CDR3nt: TGTGCCAGCAGCCAAGCGGGGACAAGCAATGGCTACACCTTC; CDR3aa: CASSQAGTSNGYTF
d_gene: NA; j_gene: TRBJ2-1; v_gene: TRBV4-2; abundance: NA; CDR3nt: TGTGCCAGCAGCCAAGTCCCAGAGGGCCCGTACAATGAGCAGTTCTTC; CDR3aa: CASSQVPEGPYNEQFF
d_gene: NA; j_gene: TRBJ1-1; v_gene: TRBV30; abundance: NA; CDR3nt: TGTGCCTGGAGTGTACTAGGGCCGGGCACTGAAGCTTTCTTT; CDR3aa: CAWSVLGPGTEAFF
d_gene: NA; j_gene: TRBJ2-7; v_gene: TRBV7-9; abundance: NA; CDR3nt: TGTGCCAGCAGCTCATGGACAGACTACGAGCAGTACTTC; CDR3aa: CASSSWTDYEQYF
d_gene: NA; j_gene: TRBJ1-4; v_gene: TRBV30; abundance: NA; CDR3nt: TGTGCCTGGAGTCAAAAGAACAGGGCTGGGGAAAAACTGTTTTTT; CDR3aa: CAWSQKNRAGEKLFF
d_gene: NA; j_gene: TRBJ1-1; v_gene: TRBV5-1; abundance: NA; CDR3nt: TGCGCCAGCAGCTTGTGGGCCGAGAACACTGAAGCTTTCTTT; CDR3aa: CASSLWAENTEAFF
d_gene: NA; j_gene: TRBJ1-2; v_gene: TRBV4-3; abundance: NA; CDR3nt: TGCGCCAGCAGCCAAGATACCGGACAGACTATTAACTATGGCTACACCTTC; CDR3aa: CASSQDTGQTINYGYTF
d_gene: TRBD1; j_gene: TRBJ1-3; v_gene: TRBV30; abundance: few; CDR3nt: TGTGCCTGGTCAAGACAGGGGGCAAGAAACACCATATATTTT; CDR3aa: CAWSRQGARNTIYF
d_gene: NA; j_gene: TRBJ2-1; v_gene: TRBV7-3; abundance: NA; CDR3nt: TGTGCCAGCAGTTTAGACTTTGGGGGCTGGAATGAGCAGTTCTTC; CDR3aa: CASSLDFGGWNEQFF
d_gene: NA; j_gene: TRBJ2-1; v_gene: TRBV5-4; abundance: NA; CDR3nt: TGTGCCAGCAGCTCCCCCTCGGACAGTTTGAATGAGCAGTTCTTC; CDR3aa: CASSSPSDSLNEQFF
d_gene: TRBD2; j_gene: TRBJ2-3; v_gene: TRBV5-1; abundance: NA; CDR3nt: TGCGCCAGCAGTGTTCGCGGGGGGGCCAAGGATACGCAGTATTTT; CDR3aa: CASSVRGGAKDTQYF
d_gene: TRBD2; j_gene: TRBJ2-5; v_gene: TRBV4-2; abundance: once; CDR3nt: TGTGCCAGCAGCCAAGGATCTGGCGGGGGGCTGGGGGAGACCCAGTACTTC; CDR3aa: CASSQGSGGGLGETQYF
d_gene: NA; j_gene: TRBJ1-1; v_gene: TRBV7-2; abundance: NA; CDR3nt: TGTGCCAGCAGCTTGTCCACCCCCGGCACTGAAGCTTTCTTT; CDR3aa: CASSLSTPGTEAFF
d_gene: NA; j_gene: TRBJ1-4; v_gene: TRBV3-1/TRBV3-2; abundance: NA; CDR3nt: TGTGCCAGCAGCCAGGGTCCACAGGGAGAGGATGAAAAACTGTTTTTT; CDR3aa: CASSQGPQGEDEKLFF
d_gene: NA; j_gene: TRBJ2-3; v_gene: TRBV18; abundance: NA; CDR3nt: TGTGCCAGCTCCCGTTCCTTCACAGATACGCAGTATTTT; CDR3aa: CASSRSFTDTQYF
d_gene: TRBD1; j_gene: TRBJ1-2; v_gene: TRBV15; abundance: NA; CDR3nt: TGTGCCACCAGCAGAGATGAGGGACAGGGGAGAGGCTACACCTTC; CDR3aa: CATSRDEGQGRGYTF
d_gene: TRBD2; j_gene: TRBJ2-2; v_gene: TRBV28; abundance: few; CDR3nt: TGTGCCAGCGTTTCCACCGAGCGGGGTATCGGGGAGCTGTTTTTT; CDR3aa: CASVSTERGIGELFF
d_gene: NA; j_gene: TRBJ2-7; v_gene: TRBV7-8; abundance: NA; CDR3nt: TGTGCCAGCAGCCCCGGACTACTGTACGAGCAGTACTTC; CDR3aa: CASSPGLLYEQYF
d_gene: TRBD2; j_gene: TRBJ2-3; v_gene: TRBV11-3; abundance: NA; CDR3nt: TGTGCCAGCAGCTTAGAGAGATTTCCTAGCGGGGGCAGCACAGATACGCAGTATTTT; CDR3aa: CASSLERFPSGGSTDTQYF
d_gene: TRBD1; j_gene: TRBJ1-2; v_gene: TRBV6-5; abundance: NA; CDR3nt: TGTGCCAGAGGGACAGATAACTATGGCTACACCTTC; CDR3aa: CARGTDNYGYTF
d_gene: NA; j_gene: TRBJ1-5; v_gene: TRBV6-5; abundance: NA; CDR3nt: TGTGCCAGCAGACCGGTGGAGCATAGCAATCAGCCCCAGCATTTT; CDR3aa: CASRPVEHSNQPQHF
d_gene: TRBD1; j_gene: TRBJ2-5; v_gene: TRBV5-1; abundance: NA; CDR3nt: TGCGCCAGCAGCTTGGGCCCACAGGGGACCGGGGAGACCCAGTACTTC; CDR3aa: CASSLGPQGTGETQYF
d_gene: NA; j_gene: TRBJ1-5; v_gene: TRBV19; abundance: NA; CDR3nt: TGTGCCAGTAGCGGACAGCCCAATCAGCCCCAGCATTTT; CDR3aa: CASSGQPNQPQHF
d_gene: NA; j_gene: TRBJ1-1; v_gene: TRBV30; abundance: NA; CDR3nt: TGTGCCTGGAGTCCGACCATGGACATGAACACTGAAGCTTTCTTT; CDR3aa: CAWSPTMDMNTEAFF
d_gene: TRBD1; j_gene: TRBJ2-2; v_gene: TRBV15; abundance: NA; CDR3nt: TGTGCCACCAGCAGAGGCCGGGGACAGGGGATCCACACCGGGGAGCTGTTTTTT; CDR3aa: CATSRGRGQGIHTGELFF
d_gene: TRBD1; j_gene: TRBJ1-1; v_gene: TRBV11-3; abundance: NA; CDR3nt: TGTGCCAGCAGCCTAGGGACAGATGCTTTCTTT; CDR3aa: CASSLGTDAFF
d_gene: TRBD1; j_gene: TRBJ1-5; v_gene: TRBV19; abundance: few; CDR3nt: TGTGCCAGTACCACCGGGACAGGGGGCGAGCAGCCCCAGCATTTT; CDR3aa: CASTTGTGGEQPQHF
d_gene: NA; j_gene: TRBJ2-7; v_gene: TRBV3-1/TRBV3-2; abundance: once; CDR3nt: TGTGCCAGCAGCCAAAGGGGGGAGCAGTACTTC; CDR3aa: CASSQRGEQYF
d_gene: NA; j_gene: TRBJ2-7; v_gene: TRBV3-1/TRBV3-2; abundance: once; CDR3nt: TGTGCCAGCAGCCAAGTGGTCACACCGGGAGAGCAGTACTTC; CDR3aa: CASSQVVTPGEQYF
d_gene: NA; j_gene: TRBJ2-1; v_gene: TRBV10-3; abundance: NA; CDR3nt: TGTGCCGCAGGGGTTGACGGAACCAATGAGCAGTTCTTC; CDR3aa: CAAGVDGTNEQFF